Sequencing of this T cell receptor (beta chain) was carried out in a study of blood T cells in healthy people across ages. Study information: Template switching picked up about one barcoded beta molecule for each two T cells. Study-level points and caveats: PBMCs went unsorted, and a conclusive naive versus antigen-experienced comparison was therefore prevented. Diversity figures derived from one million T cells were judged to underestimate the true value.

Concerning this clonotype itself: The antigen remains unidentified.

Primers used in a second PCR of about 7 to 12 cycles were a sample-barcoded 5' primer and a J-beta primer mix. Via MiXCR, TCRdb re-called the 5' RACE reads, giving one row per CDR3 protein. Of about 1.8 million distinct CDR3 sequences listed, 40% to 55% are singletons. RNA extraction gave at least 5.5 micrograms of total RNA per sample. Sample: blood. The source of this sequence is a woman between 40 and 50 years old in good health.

CDR3 loop: CASSSRGQGRSPLHF. DNA for the CDR3: TGTGCCAGCAGCTCCCGAGGACAGGGGAGATCACCCCTCCACTTT. The chain uses TRBV7-8 and TRBJ1-6; 9 bases are a match to TRBD1. CDR1 and CDR2 (germline): SGHVS, FQNEAQ. The V segment lost 4 bases and the J segment 10 bases; nucleotides outside the gene matches: 8. This CDR3 has 15 residues.